Below are 27 T cell receptor beta chains sequenced from a single sample in a study of shared clonotypes between healthy human individuals. The assay was immunoSEQ multiplex PCR, and TCRdb's table has in-frame clones only and misses some. The table shows some 1.5 million clones, with around 98% occurring only once. Sequences were obtained from naive CD4+ T cells sorted from blood. Subset defined: CD45RA+ positively selected. All receptors come from a man between 25 and 39 years old in good health.

The chain has TRBV19 and TRBJ1-1, with a weak D call TRBD1 (5 bases). In germline, CDR1 is LNHDA, CDR2 SQIVND (reference sequence). This CDR3 contains 14 residues. V lost 5 bases and J 3 bases, leaving 13 bases between the germline ends. The CDR3 loop reads CASSLGPRYTEAFF. CDR3 bases: TGTGCCAGTAGTTTGGGACCGAGGTACACTGAAGCTTTCTTT.

V gene TRBV5-5 combines with J gene TRBJ2-5; D might be TRBD1 (6 bases). V dropped 4 bases and J dropped 5 bases, with 18 bases sitting between them. This CDR3 comprises 15 residues. Germline lookup yields CDR1 SGHKS and CDR2 YYEKEE (reference sequence). For the CDR3, the DNA is TGTGCCAGCAGCCCAAGGACAGCGACGGAGGAGACCCAGTACTTC. Residues: CASSPRTATEETQYF. Using reference TRBV5-5 and TRBJ2-5 for the parts outside the CDR3, the full variable domain is DAGVTQSPTHLIKTRGQQVTLRCSPISGHKSVSWYQQVLGQGPQFIFQYYEKEERGRGNFPDRFSARQFPNYSSELNVNALLLGDSALYLCASSPRTATEETQYFGPGTRLLVL.

CDR3 residues: CASSLEAGPPYF. The CDR3, as DNA: TGTGCCAGCAGCTTAGAGGCGGGCCCGCCGTATTTT. The rearrangement uses TRBV7-9 and TRBJ2-3; D perhaps matches TRBD2 (5 bases). Germline V gives CDR1 SEHNR, CDR2 FQNEAQ (reference sequence). There are 12 residues in the CDR3. V lost 1 base, J lost 14 bases, and 13 bases lay in between.

V and J are TRBV10-1 and TRBJ2-1; 14 bases align to TRBD2. J was trimmed by 6 bases and V by 5 bases; bases with no gene match: 3. Germline-derived CDR1 and CDR2 are WNHNN and SYGVQD (reference sequence). The CDR3 consists of 15 residues. Here the CDR3 reads CASSRGLAGGNEQFF. The CDR3 DNA reads TGCGCCAGCAGTCGTGGACTAGCGGGAGGCAATGAGCAGTTCTTC.

The chain uses TRBV2 and TRBJ2-3; 7 bases match TRBD2. Per the germline V gene, CDR1 is SNHLY and CDR2 is FYNNEI. This CDR3 contains 14 residues. Trimming cost V 8 bases and J 2 bases; bases outside gene matches: 7. The chain's CDR3 is CASGALAVTDTQYF. The CDR3 nucleotides read TGTGCCAGCGGTGCGCTAGCGGTCACAGATACGCAGTATTTT.

This sequence joins TRBV5-4 and TRBJ2-2; 14 bases align to TRBD2. With V trimmed by 4 bases and J by 2 bases, 4 bases remained unmatched. This CDR3 region has 17 residues. In germline, CDR1 is SGHNT, CDR2 YYREEE (reference sequence). Here the CDR3 reads CASSGGTSGSNTGELFF. The CDR3 coding sequence is TGTGCCAGCAGCGGGGGGACTAGCGGGAGCAACACCGGGGAGCTGTTTTTT.

This chain connects TRBV18 to TRBJ1-1, with unresolved D. The CDR3 is 15 amino acids. CDR1 and CDR2 (germline): KGHSH, LQKENI. V dropped 3 bases and J dropped 5 bases, with 16 bases sitting between them. CDR3 nucleotides: TGTGCCAGCTCACCCACAGTAAACTCCGATACTGAAGCTTTCTTT. Its protein product is CASSPTVNSDTEAFF.

This sequence joins TRBV9 and TRBJ2-1; TRBD2 agrees at 11 bases. The V segment lost 4 bases and the J segment 5 bases; nucleotides outside the gene matches: 11. CDR3 size: 17 residues. Germline values: CDR1 SGDLS, CDR2 YYNGEE. Written as DNA, the CDR3 is TGTGCCAGCAGCATTACTAGCGGGAGCACATCCCACAATGAGCAGTTCTTC. As protein: CASSITSGSTSHNEQFF.

This chain connects TRBV6-4 to TRBJ2-7; 9 nucleotides align to TRBD2. CDR1 and CDR2 from the germline V gene are MRHNA and SNTAGT. The CDR3 is made up of 15 amino acids. V dropped 4 bases and J dropped 5; count of bases not matched to a gene: 9. Here the CDR3 DNA reads TGTGCCAGCAGTGCCTCAGGCGGGAGGGCCGACGAGCAGTACTTC. Protein product: CASSASGGRADEQYF.

This rearrangement joins TRBV2 to TRBJ1-2; perhaps TRBD1 as D (5 bases). Trimming took off 4 bases at V and 4 bases at J, with 10 bases between the two ends. Germline loops: CDR1 SNHLY, CDR2 FYNNEI. This CDR3 region has 13 residues. CDR3 loop: CASSVKQAYGYTF. The CDR3 DNA reads TGTGCCAGCAGTGTAAAACAGGCCTATGGCTACACCTTC.

The chain employs TRBV7-9 and TRBJ2-3, with D possibly TRBD1 on 5 matching bases. Germline CDR1 SEHNR, CDR2 FQNEAQ (reference sequence). The CDR3 is 15 amino acids. V was cut by 3 bases and J by 2 bases, with 12 bases left in between. CDR3 amino acids: CASSFVWTTTDTQYF. In nucleotides, the CDR3 is TGTGCCAGCAGCTTTGTCTGGACAACCACAGATACGCAGTATTTT. Combining the CDR3 with reference TRBV7-9 and TRBJ2-3 gives the whole variable domain DTGVSQNPRHKITKRGQNVTFRCDPISEHNRLYWYRQTLGQGPEFLTYFQNEAQLEKSRLLSDRFSAERPKGSFSTLEIQRTEQGDSAMYLCASSFVWTTTDTQYFGPGTRLTVL.

V usage is TRBV6-1 and J usage is TRBJ1-2; D is undetermined. V was trimmed by 11 bases and J by 8 bases, leaving 6 bases between them. The CDR3 has 8 residues. Per the germline V gene, CDR1 is MNHNS and CDR2 is SASEGT. The CDR3 DNA follows: TGTGCCTTACCCGGCTACACCTTC. It codes for CALPGYTF.

This rearrangement joins TRBV5-4 to TRBJ2-1, with D perhaps matching TRBD1 or TRBD2 (6 bases each). Germline assignment: CDR1 SGHNT and CDR2 YYREEE (reference sequence). This CDR3 region has 14 residues. V shed 2 bases and J shed 7 bases, with 13 bases lying between them. The DNA of the CDR3 is TGTGCCAGCAGCTTAGCGGGCGGGACAAATGAGCAGTTCTTC. This translates into CASSLAGGTNEQFF.

The chain joins TRBV9 to TRBJ2-3, with D possibly being TRBD2 (6 bases). Germline V gene data show CDR1 as SGDLS and CDR2 as YYNGEE. V shed 0 bases and J shed 1 base, with 9 bases lying between them. CDR3 length equals 15 residues. The CDR3 here is CASSVVGRGTDTQYF. For the CDR3, the DNA is TGTGCCAGCAGCGTAGTCGGGAGAGGCACAGATACGCAGTATTTT.

V gene TRBV19 combines with J gene TRBJ2-3, with 7 bases that match TRBD2. V was clipped by 8 bases and J by 0 bases; unmatched bases: 8. The CDR3 length is 15 residues. Germline lookup yields CDR1 LNHDA and CDR2 SQIVND (reference sequence). This CDR3 is CASGMAGVSTDTQYF. Written as DNA, the CDR3 is TGTGCCAGTGGCATGGCGGGAGTAAGCACAGATACGCAGTATTTT.

The V call is TRBV28, the J call TRBJ1-1, with D hard to call. CDR1 and CDR2 from the germline V gene are MDHEN and SYDVKM. Trimming took off 5 bases at V and 1 base at J, with 11 bases between the two ends. The CDR3 is 14 amino acids. CDR3 bases: TGTGCCAGCAGTGAGTGGGCGACGAACACTGAAGCTTTCTTT. It encodes CASSEWATNTEAFF.

The genes are TRBV11-2 and TRBJ1-1; D not resolved. The ends were cut back, 3 bases at V and 4 bases at J, with 21 bases in the middle. CDR3 length: 17 residues. The germline gives CDR1 SGHAT, CDR2 FQNNGV. This CDR3 is CASSFKIGLGWSTEAFF. The CDR3 coding sequence is TGTGCCAGCAGCTTCAAGATAGGACTAGGCTGGAGCACTGAAGCTTTCTTT. Full variable domain (rest looked up from reference TRBV11-2 and TRBJ1-1): EAGVAQSPRYKIIEKRQSVAFWCNPISGHATLYWYQQILGQGPKLLIQFQNNGVVDDSQLPKDRFSAERLKGVDSTLKIQPAKLEDSAVYLCASSFKIGLGWSTEAFFGQGTRLTVV.

The chain employs TRBV5-1 and TRBJ2-2; D perhaps matches TRBD2 (6 bases). The CDR3 is 20 amino acids. In germline, CDR1 is SGHRS, CDR2 YFSETQ. Deletions cut 1 base from V and 1 base from J, with 23 bases between. The chain's CDR3 is CASSLRPRGRDLGNTGELFF. As DNA, the CDR3 is TGCGCCAGCAGCTTGAGGCCACGGGGGAGAGATCTGGGGAACACCGGGGAGCTGTTTTTT.

The CDR3 DNA follows: TGTGCCAGCAGCGTAGAGGGACTAGCGCAGTCCTACGAGCAGTACTTC. Translation gives CASSVEGLAQSYEQYF. The chain combines TRBV9 with TRBJ2-7; 10 nucleotides match TRBD2. Germline V gene sequence: CDR1 SGDLS, CDR2 YYNGEE. Trimming at V came to 0 bases and at J to 1 base, leaving 4 bases not matched to a gene. The CDR3 has 16 residues.

The chain recombines TRBV7-2 with TRBJ1-2; no firm D call. Trimming pared 2 bases from V and 4 bases from J, leaving 8 bases between. Germline loops: CDR1 SGHTA, CDR2 FQGNSA. The CDR3 has 13 amino acids. The CDR3 is CASSLIPSYGYTF. The CDR3 DNA reads as TGTGCCAGCAGCTTAATCCCCAGCTATGGCTACACCTTC. Supplemented by reference TRBV7-2 and TRBJ1-2, the full variable domain reads GAGVSQSPSNKVTEKGKDVELRCDPISGHTALYWYRQSLGQGLEFLIYFQGNSAPDKSGLPSDRFSAERTGGSVSTLTIQRTQQEDSAVYLCASSLIPSYGYTFGSGTRLTVV.

V is TRBV4-3 and J is TRBJ2-2, with 10 bases aligning to TRBD2. The CDR3 length is 17 residues. The V gene end was trimmed by 5 bases and the J gene end by 5 bases; junction bases not matched to a gene: 11. The germline V gene has CDR1 LGHNA and CDR2 YSLEER. The CDR3 reads CASSKHPSGSGTGELFF. In DNA form, the CDR3 reads TGCGCCAGCAGCAAACACCCTAGCGGGAGTGGGACCGGGGAGCTGTTTTTT.

This clone was seen a single time. The rearrangement links TRBV5-1 to TRBJ2-5, with a possible D match to TRBD1 (5 bases). The CDR3 length is 16 residues. CDR1 is SGHRS and CDR2 is YFSETQ in the germline V gene. The ends were cut back, 0 bases at V and 5 bases at J, with 17 bases in the middle. Written as DNA, the CDR3 is TGCGCCAGCAGCTTGGAAGGGGCGCTGGCGTGGGAGACCCAGTACTTC. It yields the protein CASSLEGALAWETQYF.

The J gene is TRBJ1-4, the V gene TRBV5-1; D is ambiguous. This CDR3 contains 14 residues. The V end was cut by 4 bases, the J end by 5 bases, with 12 bases between. CDR1 is SGHRS and CDR2 is YFSETQ in the germline V gene. CDR3 loop: CASSPGSLNEKLFF. CDR3 bases: TGCGCCAGCAGCCCAGGCAGTTTGAATGAAAAACTGTTTTTT.

The rearrangement joins TRBV4-3 to TRBJ1-4; TRBD1 might be the D (6 bases). Germline V gene lookup returns CDR1 LGHNA and CDR2 YSLEER. V was cut by 0 bases and J by 8 bases, with 16 bases left in between. This CDR3 region has 16 residues. As DNA, the CDR3 is TGCGCCAGCAGCCAAGACTTTTCCAGGGGCGGGGAAAAACTGTTTTTT. The encoded protein is CASSQDFSRGGEKLFF.

V is TRBV7-9 and J is TRBJ2-1; the D gene is possibly TRBD1 (6 bases). Germline V gene sequence: CDR1 SEHNR, CDR2 FQNEAQ (reference sequence). This CDR3 comprises 14 residues. Trimming cost V 1 base and J 6 bases, with 10 bases left between them. CDR3 in DNA: TGTGCCAGCAGCTTAGAGGTGGGGGCCAATGAGCAGTTCTTC. Protein: CASSLEVGANEQFF.

V and J are TRBV9 and TRBJ2-2, with 9 bases that match TRBD2. Germline V gene data show CDR1 as SGDLS and CDR2 as YYNGEE. The CDR3 extends over 16 amino acids. The V gene end was trimmed by 0 bases and the J gene end by 3 bases; junction bases not matched to a gene: 3. The CDR3 sequence is CASSVVSGSHTGELFF. The CDR3 DNA sequence: TGTGCCAGCAGCGTAGTTAGCGGGAGTCACACCGGGGAGCTGTTTTTT.

V is TRBV14 and J is TRBJ2-3; perhaps TRBD2 as D (6 bases). This CDR3 comprises 15 residues. The V gene's germline CDR1 is SGHDN and CDR2 FVKESK. V shed 4 bases and J shed 4 bases, with 15 bases lying between them. In DNA, the CDR3 is TGTGCCAGCAGCCGGCGGGACCCAAGGGCAGATACGCAGTATTTT. Amino acid sequence: CASSRRDPRADTQYF.